The 27 T cell receptor beta chains below come from one sample, sequenced in a study of shared clonotypes between healthy human individuals. Naive CD8 cells, CD45RO-negative and positively selected for CCR7, excluded terminally differentiated effector memory CD45RA+ cells. TCRdb keeps only in-frame clones here, not all; method: immunoSEQ multiplex PCR. Of approximately 2,000,000 clones listed, around 93% are singletons. Specimen: naive CD8+ T cells from PBMCs. The receptors originated from a young man in good health. Some clones in this sample may be carry-over from other donors' samples.

The chain joins TRBV7-9 to TRBJ1-5, with TRBD1 as a possible D gene (6 bases). Trimming took 5 bases from V and 6 from J, leaving 14 bases between them. Germline assignment: CDR1 SEHNR and CDR2 FQNEAQ (reference sequence). This CDR3 contains 14 residues. DNA for the CDR3: TGTGCCAGCAGCCGTACAGGGCAAGGTCAGCCCCAGCATTTT. It is translated as CASSRTGQGQPQHF.

Comment on this clone: Other DNA sequences from this sample encode an identical CDR3 as well. The chain couples TRBV9 to TRBJ2-7; no clear D. Trimming cost V 4 bases and J 4 bases, with 12 bases left between them. Germline CDR1 SGDLS, CDR2 YYNGEE. The CDR3 contains 13 residues. The CDR3 loop is CASSPRADYEQYF. The CDR3 nucleotides read TGTGCCAGCAGCCCAAGGGCAGATTACGAGCAGTACTTC.

In nucleotides, the CDR3 is TGCGCCAGCAGCCCGGACAGGAGGAGCGCAACTAATGAAAAACTGTTTTTT. Amino acids: CASSPDRRSATNEKLFF. The V and J genes are TRBV5-1 and TRBJ1-4, with 7 bases aligning to TRBD1. With 4 bases clipped from V and 0 bases from J, the junction kept 9 bases outside the gene matches. The CDR3 runs to 17 residues. CDR1 is SGHRS and CDR2 is YFSETQ in the germline V gene.

The chain carries TRBV4-1 and TRBJ2-7, with TRBD1 matching 9 bases. The germline V gene encodes CDR1 MGHRA and CDR2 YSYEKL. The CDR3 extends over 15 amino acids. V trimming: 4 bases; J trimming: 6 bases; junction bases outside the gene matches: 10. The DNA of the CDR3 is TGCGCCAGCAGCCCCACGACCGGGACAGGGACCGAGCAGTACTTC. Translating it yields CASSPTTGTGTEQYF.

Remarks on this clone: Germline is not matched at one junction end, which may reflect a read error. The V gene is TRBV6-6, the J gene TRBJ1-3, with TRBD1 as a possible D gene (6 bases). The germline CDR1 and CDR2 sequences are MNHNY and SVGAGI (reference sequence). The CDR3 extends over 10 amino acids. CDR3 coding DNA: TGTGCCTCTAGGGGGGCAATTTTAGATTTT. As protein: CASRGAILDF.

The chain has TRBV6-5 and TRBJ1-2; D ambiguous. V lost 6 bases and J lost 4, with 12 bases in between. Germline V gives CDR1 MNHEY, CDR2 SVGAGI. This CDR3 has 13 amino acids. The CDR3 bases are TGTGCCAGCAGCCCCCTTAGGGCCTATGGCTACACCTTC. Protein sequence: CASSPLRAYGYTF.

The V and J genes are TRBV7-7 and TRBJ2-1; the match to TRBD2 covers 8 bases. Trimming at V came to 4 bases and at J to 8 bases, leaving 4 bases not matched to a gene. Germline CDR1 is SSHAT and CDR2 is FNYEAQ (reference sequence). The CDR3 spans 13 residues. The CDR3 reads CASSSGGRDEQFF. CDR3 bases: TGTGCCAGCAGCTCGGGAGGGAGGGATGAGCAGTTCTTC.

This clone showed up just a few times. Other DNA sequences in the sample encode the same CDR3. The chain carries TRBV28 and TRBJ1-2, with D unresolved. Trimming pared 5 bases from V and 2 bases from J, leaving 3 bases between. This CDR3 has 11 amino acids. CDR1 MDHEN and CDR2 SYDVKM come from the germline V gene. This chain's CDR3 is CASSPNYGYTF. As DNA, the CDR3 is TGTGCCAGCAGTCCGAACTATGGCTACACCTTC.

As concerns this clone: Its ends do not fully match the called genes, so a read error is possible. The CDR3 is CASREDRGQVDF. DNA of the CDR3: TGTGCCAGCAGAGAGGACAGGGGGCAAGTAGACTTC. The V gene is TRBV7-9, the J gene TRBJ2-5; 11 bases are shared with TRBD1. Per germline, CDR1 SEHNR and CDR2 FQNEAQ (reference sequence). CDR3 length: 12 amino acids.

Regarding this clone: Distinct nucleotide sequences in the sample also encode this CDR3. This chain uses TRBV19 with TRBJ1-2; maybe TRBD1 (6 bases). Per germline, CDR1 LNHDA and CDR2 SQIVND (reference sequence). V lost 2 bases, J lost 5 bases, and 6 bases lay in between. CDR3 length: 12 amino acids. CDR3 protein: CASSITGYGYTF. CDR3 bases: TGTGCCAGTAGTATAACAGGGTATGGCTACACCTTC.

The V call is TRBV27, the J call TRBJ1-1; weak D call: TRBD1 (6 bases). This CDR3 contains 14 residues. V was clipped by 4 bases and J by 6 bases, with 15 bases between them. Germline lookup yields CDR1 MNHEY and CDR2 SMNVEV (reference sequence). The CDR3 bases are TGTGCCAGCAGTTCCCTCGCAGGGGCGGCTGAAGCTTTCTTT. It specifies CASSSLAGAAEAFF.

Comments on this clone: This same CDR3 is encoded by further DNA sequences in the sample. The V gene is TRBV19, the J gene TRBJ2-7; D is undetermined. The ends were cut back, 3 bases at V and 1 base at J, with 10 bases in the middle. The CDR3 spans 14 residues. Germline values: CDR1 LNHDA, CDR2 SQIVND (reference sequence). CDR3 DNA: TGTGCCAGTAGTATTCGGGCCGTTTCCTACGAGCAGTACTTC. It specifies CASSIRAVSYEQYF.

To note about this clone: Within the sample, other DNA sequences also encode this same CDR3. The chain uses TRBV27 and TRBJ2-7; tentative D call: TRBD2 (6 bases). The germline CDR1 and CDR2 sequences are MNHEY and SMNVEV (reference sequence). CDR3 length: 15 residues. Trimming took 0 bases from V and 0 from J, leaving 9 bases between them. The CDR3 bases are TGTGCCAGCAGTTTATCGTCCGGGAGCTCCTACGAGCAGTACTTC. Translated: CASSLSSGSSYEQYF.

CDR3: CASSQDYHTEAFF. The CDR3 DNA sequence: TGCGCCAGCAGCCAAGATTACCACACTGAAGCTTTCTTT. The chain has TRBV4-3 and TRBJ1-1, with D hard to call. V was clipped by 0 bases and J by 3 bases, with 5 bases between them. The CDR3 has 13 amino acids. CDR1 is LGHNA, CDR2 YSLEER, per germline.

This clone was seen more than once but under ten times. The chain employs TRBV27 and TRBJ1-5; unclear D gene. Per germline, CDR1 MNHEY and CDR2 SMNVEV (reference sequence). The CDR3 length is 12 residues. V was pared by 5 bases and J by 7 bases, with 9 bases between. The CDR3 DNA reads TGTGCCAGCAGTAAGTGGGGACAGCCCCAGCATTTT. Translation gives CASSKWGQPQHF.

This clone was counted once. The chain carries TRBV29-1 and TRBJ2-2; D remains ambiguous. CDR3 size: 13 residues. The V end was cut by 4 bases, the J end by 4 bases, with 10 bases between. CDR1 is SQVTM and CDR2 is ANQGSEA in the germline V gene. CDR3: CSVVGLATGELFF. CDR3 DNA: TGCAGCGTTGTCGGTTTGGCCACCGGGGAGCTGTTTTTT.

The chain recombines TRBV28 with TRBJ1-5, with 9 positions matching TRBD1. The CDR3 is made up of 19 amino acids. Germline V gene lookup returns CDR1 MDHEN and CDR2 SYDVKM. After removal of 4 bases from V and 11 bases from J, the junction contained 24 bases not matched to a gene. The CDR3 here is CASSSPIHRDRVTSRAQHF. The CDR3, as DNA: TGTGCCAGCAGTTCTCCAATTCACCGGGACAGGGTTACCTCAAGGGCCCAGCATTTT.

V gene TRBV4-1 combines with J gene TRBJ2-2, with 9 positions matching TRBD1. Germline-derived CDR1 and CDR2 are MGHRA and YSYEKL. J gave up 7 bases and V 5 bases, and 11 bases lay outside the gene matches. This CDR3 comprises 16 residues. The CDR3 reads CASSLRTGALFGELFF. The CDR3 DNA sequence: TGCGCCAGCAGCTTACGGACAGGGGCCCTTTTCGGGGAGCTGTTTTTT.

This chain joins TRBV5-1 and TRBJ1-3, with D unclear. Trimming cost V 2 bases and J 0 bases, with 9 bases left between them. CDR1 SGHRS and CDR2 YFSETQ come from the germline V gene. The CDR3 covers 15 residues. The CDR3 coding sequence is TGCGCCAGCAGCTTCAGTCTTAGCTCTGGAAACACCATATATTTT. Protein: CASSFSLSSGNTIYF.

The CDR3: CASRSAHEQFF. CDR3 sequence (DNA): TGTGCCAGCCGCTCCGCCCATGAGCAGTTCTTC. This chain uses TRBV2 with TRBJ2-1; the D is unclear. The CDR3 has 11 residues. Per germline, CDR1 SNHLY and CDR2 FYNNEI. V dropped 8 bases and J dropped 8 bases, with 10 bases sitting between them.

The genes are TRBV19 and TRBJ2-1; 8 bases match TRBD2. V was clipped by 0 bases and J by 2 bases; unmatched bases: 3. CDR1 is LNHDA and CDR2 is SQIVND in the germline V gene (reference sequence). This CDR3 spans 16 amino acids. CDR3 residues: CASSIDLAGPYNEQFF. CDR3 nucleotides: TGTGCCAGTAGTATAGATTTAGCGGGACCCTACAATGAGCAGTTCTTC.

The chain has TRBV5-4 and TRBJ1-2; TRBD1 aligns across 7 bases. The CDR3 loop spans 14 amino acids. J was trimmed by 4 bases and V by 4 bases; bases with no gene match: 7. The V gene's germline CDR1 is SGHNT and CDR2 YYREEE (reference sequence). The CDR3 loop reads CASSSGQVLYGYTF. CDR3 coding DNA: TGTGCCAGCAGCAGTGGACAGGTTCTCTATGGCTACACCTTC.

This chain links TRBV27 with TRBJ2-7, with D possibly matching TRBD2 (5 bases). V dropped 8 bases and J dropped 0 bases, with 17 bases sitting between them. Germline CDR1 is MNHEY and CDR2 is SMNVEV (reference sequence). The CDR3 is 15 residues long. CDR3 in amino acids: CASSLTWERSYEQYF. CDR3 in DNA: TGTGCCAGCTCCCTCACGTGGGAGCGCTCCTACGAGCAGTACTTC.

Worth noting for this clone: Other DNA sequences in the sample encode the same CDR3. The chain has TRBV27 and TRBJ1-5; D uncertain. Trimming stripped 3 bases from V and 5 bases from J, with 5 bases between. The CDR3 totals 12 residues. Germline CDR1 and CDR2: MNHEY and SMNVEV (reference sequence). Here the CDR3 reads CASSFSDQPQHF. CDR3 DNA: TGTGCCAGCAGTTTTTCCGATCAGCCCCAGCATTTT.

The chain employs TRBV9 and TRBJ1-1, with a weak D call TRBD1 (5 bases). The V end lost 4 bases, the J end lost 1 base, and 11 bases lay between the germline ends. CDR1 and CDR2 (germline): SGDLS, YYNGEE. The CDR3 runs 14 residues. The CDR3 sequence: CASSPRQKNTEAFF. The CDR3 bases are TGTGCCAGCAGCCCCCGACAGAAGAACACTGAAGCTTTCTTT.

A note on this clone: The same CDR3 arises from other DNA sequences in this sample as well. The chain is built from TRBV28 and TRBJ2-3, with D possibly TRBD1 on 6 matching bases. The germline gives CDR1 MDHEN, CDR2 SYDVKM. The CDR3 runs 15 residues. V gave up 3 bases and J gave up 1 base, with 11 bases separating them. The CDR3 sequence is CASSFPRGGTDTQYF. The DNA for the CDR3 is TGTGCCAGCAGTTTTCCCAGGGGAGGCACAGATACGCAGTATTTT.

This rearrangement joins TRBV29-1 to TRBJ2-7; D possibly corresponds to TRBD1 (5 bases). V lost 5 bases and J lost 1, with 12 bases in between. There are 13 residues in the CDR3. CDR1 SQVTM and CDR2 ANQGSEA come from the germline V gene. The CDR3 nucleotides read TGCAGCGTTCGGGTAGGGGTGTCCTACGAGCAGTACTTC. Encoded protein: CSVRVGVSYEQYF.